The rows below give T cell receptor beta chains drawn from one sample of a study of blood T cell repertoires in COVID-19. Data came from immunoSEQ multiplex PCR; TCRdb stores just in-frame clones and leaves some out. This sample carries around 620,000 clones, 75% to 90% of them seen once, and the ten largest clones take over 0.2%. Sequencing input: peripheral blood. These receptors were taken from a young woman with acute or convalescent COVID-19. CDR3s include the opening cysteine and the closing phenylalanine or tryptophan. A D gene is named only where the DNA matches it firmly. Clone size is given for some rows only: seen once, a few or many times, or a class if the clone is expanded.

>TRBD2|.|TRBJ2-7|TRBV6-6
CASKGTSGGSYEQYF
TGTGCCAGCAAAGGTACTAGCGGGGGTTCCTACGAGCAGTACTTC
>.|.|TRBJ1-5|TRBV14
CASSPGQSNQPQHF
TGTGCCAGCAGCCCGGGACAATCGAATCAGCCCCAGCATTTT
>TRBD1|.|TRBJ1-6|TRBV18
CASSQGQGNSPLHF
TGTGCCAGCTCACAGGGACAGGGGAACTCACCCCTCCACTTT
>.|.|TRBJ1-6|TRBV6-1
CASSEIPSSYNSPLHF
TGTGCCAGCAGTGAAATACCGAGCTCCTATAATTCACCCCTCCACTTT
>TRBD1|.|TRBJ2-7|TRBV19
CATGSGTGAYEQYF
TGTGCCACCGGGTCCGGGACAGGGGCCTACGAGCAGTACTTC
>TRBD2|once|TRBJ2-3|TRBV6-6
CASSSPAGPGDTQYF
TGTGCCAGCAGTTCCCCAGCGGGGCCCGGAGATACGCAGTATTTT
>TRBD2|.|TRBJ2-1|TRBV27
CASSYRGVRRDEQFF
TGTGCCAGCAGCTATCGGGGGGTAAGGCGGGATGAGCAGTTCTTC
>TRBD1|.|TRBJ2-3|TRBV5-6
CASSHATGATDTQYF
TGTGCCAGCAGCCACGCGACAGGGGCAACCGATACGCAGTATTTT
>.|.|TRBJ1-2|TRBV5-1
CASSGQGLYGYTF
TGCGCCAGCAGCGGGCAGGGGCTCTATGGCTACACCTTC
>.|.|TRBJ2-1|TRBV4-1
CASSRLDWGGLNEQFF
TGCGCCAGCAGCCGCTTAGATTGGGGGGGCCTCAATGAGCAGTTCTTC
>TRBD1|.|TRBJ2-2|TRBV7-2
CASSYPGQGAWTGELFF
TGTGCCAGCAGCTATCCGGGACAGGGGGCTTGGACCGGGGAGCTGTTTTTT
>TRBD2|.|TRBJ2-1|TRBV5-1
CASSLLGLAGTFNEQFF
TGCGCCAGCAGCTTGTTAGGACTAGCGGGGACTTTCAATGAGCAGTTCTTC
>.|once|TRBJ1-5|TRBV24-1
CASAGSLWEPQHF
TGTGCCAGCGCAGGGTCCCTTTGGGAGCCCCAGCATTTT
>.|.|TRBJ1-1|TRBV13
CASSLWRTEAFF
TGTGCCAGCAGCTTATGGCGGACTGAAGCTTTCTTT
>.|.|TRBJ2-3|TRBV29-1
CSLRVIGDTQYF
TGCAGCCTTCGGGTTATCGGGGATACGCAGTATTTT
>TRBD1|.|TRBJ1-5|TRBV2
CASKPGQGGNQPQHF
TGTGCCAGCAAGCCGGGACAGGGGGGCAATCAGCCCCAGCATTTT
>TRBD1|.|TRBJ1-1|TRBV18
CASSEDRGGTEAFF
TGTGCCAGCTCAGAGGACAGGGGGGGGACTGAAGCTTTCTTT
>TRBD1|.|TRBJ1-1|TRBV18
CASSPPGRGTQNTEAFF
TGTGCCAGCTCACCACCAGGCAGGGGGACCCAGAACACTGAAGCTTTCTTT
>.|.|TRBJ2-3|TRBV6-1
CASSEKLGRTDTQYF
TGTGCCAGCAGTGAAAAGTTGGGGCGCACAGATACGCAGTATTTT
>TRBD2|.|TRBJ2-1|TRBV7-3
CASSSSPGGPYDEQFF
TGTGCCAGCAGCTCCTCCCCGGGGGGGCCTTATGATGAGCAGTTCTTC
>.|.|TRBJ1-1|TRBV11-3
CASSLDEGKQSTEAFF
TGTGCCAGCAGCTTAGATGAGGGCAAGCAAAGCACTGAAGCTTTCTTT
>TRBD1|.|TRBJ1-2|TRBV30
CALRDRGWYGYTF
TGTGCCCTCAGGGACAGGGGGTGGTATGGCTACACCTTC
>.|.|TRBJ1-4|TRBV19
CASREGSEKLFF
TGTGCCAGTCGGGAGGGGAGCGAAAAACTGTTTTTT
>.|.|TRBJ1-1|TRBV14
CASSQEHGSVGAEAFF
TGTGCCAGCAGCCAAGAACATGGATCGGTGGGCGCTGAAGCTTTCTTT
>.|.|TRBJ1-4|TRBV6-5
CASHSPYNEKLFF
TGTGCCAGCCATAGCCCTTATAATGAAAAACTGTTTTTT
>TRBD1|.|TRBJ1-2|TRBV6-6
CASSLQGAEYYGYTF
TGTGCCAGCAGTTTACAGGGGGCTGAATACTATGGCTACACCTTC
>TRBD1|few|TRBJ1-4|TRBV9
CASSVTGEREKLFF
TGTGCCAGCAGCGTAACAGGGGAACGGGAAAAACTGTTTTTT
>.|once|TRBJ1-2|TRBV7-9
CASSSELQGHLSNYGYTF
TGTGCCAGCAGCTCTGAACTGCAGGGCCACCTCTCTAACTATGGCTACACCTTC
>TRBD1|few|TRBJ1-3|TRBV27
CASSPGLPGGTIYF
TGTGCCAGCAGTCCGGGACTGCCAGGGGGCACCATATATTTT
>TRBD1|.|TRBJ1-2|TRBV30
CAWGVGTVLESHGYTF
TGTGCCTGGGGGGTTGGGACAGTTCTCGAGAGTCATGGCTACACCTTC
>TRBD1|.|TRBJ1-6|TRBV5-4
CASSSTGNYNSPLHF
TGTGCCAGCAGCTCGACAGGGAACTATAATTCACCCCTCCACTTT
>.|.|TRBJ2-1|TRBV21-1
CASSTWWDREGLNYNEQFF
TGTGCCAGCAGCACCTGGTGGGACAGGGAAGGATTGAACTACAATGAGCAGTTCTTC
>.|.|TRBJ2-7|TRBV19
CASSKTGAEQYF
TGTGCCAGTAGTAAAACAGGAGCCGAGCAGTACTTC
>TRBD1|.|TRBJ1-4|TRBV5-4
CASSADRGLATNEKLFF
TGTGCCAGCAGCGCAGACAGGGGCCTTGCAACTAATGAAAAACTGTTTTTT
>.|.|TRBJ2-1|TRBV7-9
CESSFSFAGARSDEQFF
TGTGAGAGCAGCTTCTCCTTTGCGGGGGCCAGGAGCGATGAGCAGTTCTTC
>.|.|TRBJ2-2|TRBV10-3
CAIAAGNTGELFF
TGTGCCATCGCTGCGGGGAACACCGGGGAGCTGTTTTTT
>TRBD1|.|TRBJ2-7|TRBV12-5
CASGLGQGYEQYF
TGTGCTAGTGGTTTGGGACAGGGCTACGAGCAGTACTTC
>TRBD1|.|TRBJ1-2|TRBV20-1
CSASGTGGRDYGYTF
TGCAGTGCCAGTGGGACAGGGGGCAGAGACTATGGCTACACCTTC
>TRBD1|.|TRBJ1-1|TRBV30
CAWTRLTGGGKAFF
TGTGCCTGGACCCGCCTGACAGGGGGTGGTAAAGCTTTCTTT
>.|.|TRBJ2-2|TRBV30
CAWSVPTLASTGELFF
TGTGCCTGGAGTGTACCGACCTTAGCCAGCACCGGGGAGCTGTTTTTT
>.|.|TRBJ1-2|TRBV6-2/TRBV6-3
CASSYSWGGTSYGYTF
TGTGCCAGCAGTTACTCTTGGGGAGGGACTTCCTATGGCTACACCTTC